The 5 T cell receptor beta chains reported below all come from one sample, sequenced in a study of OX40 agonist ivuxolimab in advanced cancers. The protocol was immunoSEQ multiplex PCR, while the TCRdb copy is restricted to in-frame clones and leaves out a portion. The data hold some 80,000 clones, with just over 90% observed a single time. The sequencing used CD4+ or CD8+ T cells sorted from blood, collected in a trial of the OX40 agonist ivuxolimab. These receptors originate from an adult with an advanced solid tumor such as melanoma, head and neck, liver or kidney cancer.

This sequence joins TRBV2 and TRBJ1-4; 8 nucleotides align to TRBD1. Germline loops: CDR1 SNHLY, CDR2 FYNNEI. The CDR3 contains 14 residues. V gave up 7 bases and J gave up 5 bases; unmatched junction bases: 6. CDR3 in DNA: TGTGCCAGCATGCGGGACAGGATAAATGAAAAACTGTTTTTT. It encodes CASMRDRINEKLFF.

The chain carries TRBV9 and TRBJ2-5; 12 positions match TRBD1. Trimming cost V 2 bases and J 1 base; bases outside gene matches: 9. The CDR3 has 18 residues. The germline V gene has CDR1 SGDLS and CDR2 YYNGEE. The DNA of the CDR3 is TGTGCCAGCAGCGTTGCTCTCCCGGGACAGGGGGCCCAAGAGACCCAGTACTTC. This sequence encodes CASSVALPGQGAQETQYF. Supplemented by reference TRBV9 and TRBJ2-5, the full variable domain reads DSGVTQTPKHLITATGQRVTLRCSPRSGDLSVYWYQQSLDQGLQFLIQYYNGEERAKGNILERFSAQQFPDLHSELNLSSLELGDSALYFCASSVALPGQGAQETQYFGPGTRLLVL.

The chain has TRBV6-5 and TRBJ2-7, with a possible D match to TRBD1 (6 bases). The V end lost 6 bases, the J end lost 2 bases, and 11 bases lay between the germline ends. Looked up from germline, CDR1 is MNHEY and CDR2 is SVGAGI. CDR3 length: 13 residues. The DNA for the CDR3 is TGTGCCAGCAGAAAGGACAGAGCCTACGAGCAGTACTTC. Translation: CASRKDRAYEQYF.

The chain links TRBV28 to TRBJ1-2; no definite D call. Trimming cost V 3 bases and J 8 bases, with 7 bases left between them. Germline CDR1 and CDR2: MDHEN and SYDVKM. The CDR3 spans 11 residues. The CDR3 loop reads CASSFVRGYTF. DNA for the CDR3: TGTGCCAGCAGTTTTGTTCGCGGCTACACCTTC.

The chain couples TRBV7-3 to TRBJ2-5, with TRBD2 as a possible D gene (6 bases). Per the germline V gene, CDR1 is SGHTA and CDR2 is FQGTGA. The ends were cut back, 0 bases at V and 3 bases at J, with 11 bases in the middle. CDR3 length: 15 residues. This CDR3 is CASSLTGGLEETQYF. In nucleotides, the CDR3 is TGTGCCAGCAGCTTAACGGGGGGACTGGAAGAGACCCAGTACTTC.